This TCR beta chain derives from a study of T cell responses to AZD1222 COVID-19 vaccine. General study findings and limits: Clonal diversity may have been underestimated in mostly white British donors. Repertoires were sampled only after the peak T cell response. Within unmutated variant regions lay the reported targets of nearly half of spike-specific TCRs.

TCRdb's copy holds only in-frame clones and misses some; the assay was immunoSEQ multiplex PCR. The data contain about 54,000 clones, roughly nine tenths of them singletons. Details on this clone: Antigen: not known.

V gave up 0 bases and J gave up 4 bases; unmatched junction bases: 8. This CDR3 is built from 16 residues. The germline gives CDR1 SGHRS, CDR2 YFSETQ. The sample consisted of peripheral blood, taken on day 0 of AZD1222 vaccination. The chain recombines TRBV5-1 with TRBJ2-7; 9 nucleotides align to TRBD1. This sequence originates from an adult in good health. The CDR3 spells CASSLATGQGWYEQYF. The CDR3 coding sequence is TGCGCCAGCAGCTTGGCGACGGGACAGGGTTGGTACGAGCAGTACTTC.